This T cell receptor beta chain was profiled in a study of blood T cell repertoires in COVID-19. Turning to the study itself: COVID-19 samples collected from the United States, Italy and Spain covered acute and convalescent phases. Sources were T cells, B-cell-depleted T cells, or PBMCs; the material itself was cDNA or gDNA.

After removal of 1 base from V and 2 bases from J, the junction contained 3 bases not matched to a gene. The CDR3 runs 16 residues. The germline V gene encodes CDR1 SGHRS and CDR2 YFSETQ. Original methodology: Reference gene primer amplification gave nucleated cell count estimates. Assay used: immunoSEQ multiplex PCR; TCRdb lists only in-frame clones, some missing. Clonal size and the V and J genes are those of that table, whereas D and trimming came from the DNA. The repertoire holds roughly 48,000 clones, with around 83% as singletons. This chain uses TRBV5-1 with TRBJ2-3; 11 bases align to TRBD2. The source is a human donor in a cohort sampled during active COVID-19. Sequencing was performed on peripheral blood. Here the CDR3 reads CASSLTSGSNTDTQYF. The CDR3 DNA is TGCGCCAGCAGCTTGACTAGCGGGAGTAACACAGATACGCAGTATTTT.